This T cell receptor beta chain comes out of a study of molecular identifiers for immune sequencing clone quantification (dated by TCRdb to the late 2010s). Broadly, across the study: For a replicate experiment, the RNA from either approximately 20,000 or 98,000 naive CD8 T cells was divided into five aliquots, and four of those aliquots went on to sequencing. The study was a methods study using CD8 T cells to benchmark molecular-identifier clustering-based TCR repertoire sequencing (MIDCIRS) and TCR RNA copy counting.

On this clonotype: Its antigen is still unknown. One end of the junction is discordant with germline, which a read error may explain.

The germline V gene specifies KGHSY as CDR1 and FQNENV as CDR2. The CDR3 sequence holds 14 residues, the cysteine and phenylalanine included. The kept DNA is CDR3 alone, 42 bases in frame from the first base. What the authors observed across the whole study: Highly expanded clone sizes could be underestimated if identical TCR molecules share a barcode. In CMV-specific effector cells, clones with more than 20 RNA copies accounted for over 98% of molecules, whereas in naive cells such clones accounted for under 1%. Spiked-in Jurkat TCR RNA equal to a single cell's worth was reported to be detectable even within 1,100,000 naive CD8 T cells. When barcode sub-clustering was not used, chimeric consensus sequences inflated TCR diversity, with chimeras reaching as high as 47%. The naive libraries included spiked-in Jurkat TCR RNA (over nine copies' worth), and this RNA is not part of the donor repertoire. Modeling estimated about three recovered TCR RNA copies per cell, compared with about 9.8 by digital PCR, which implies 30% to 35% capture efficiency.

Libraries of naive CD8 T cells were built from anywhere between about 20,000 and 1,000,000 sorted cells, with 10%, 30% or 50% of the purified RNA used. Naive CD8 T cells, defined as CD8+CD4-CCR7+CD45RA+, were FACS-sorted into RLT Plus buffer on a BD FACSAria II. To test detection sensitivity, Jurkat RNA equivalent to more than 9 TCR copies was spiked into samples of about 18,000-1,000,000 naive CD8 T cells. CD8 T cells were enriched with RosetteSep CD8+ T Cell Enrichment Cocktail and Ficoll-Paque, followed by ACK red cell lysis. The library was built by means of PCR. These reads were obtained on an Illumina HiSeq 4000. Bulk TCR libraries were prepared as previously described, using TCR primers listed in Table S5. Purification of total RNA was performed with the Qiagen AllPrep DNA/RNA kit. Reads from multiple sequencing runs of the same library were pooled before analysis. The authors' analysis ran thus. Reads were retained only if the reads had an exact TCR constant sequence, and the retained reads were trimmed to 150 nt and grouped according to their 12-nt molecular barcodes. Reads inside each barcode group were sub-clustered using a 15% Levenshtein threshold, and a quality-weighted consensus sequence was constructed for each RNA molecule. Non-functional sequences were discarded, and so were lower-count sequences lying one edit away from another sequence. Based on a fit of two negative binomial distributions, barcode sub-clusters having less than 20% of the maximum read count were discarded. The public sequencing data were trimmed at Q25 with fastp and processed into clonotypes with MiXCR by TCRdb, which kept only in-frame beta chains. Each entry merges the rows of one CDR3 protein and shows their most common DNA and genes. TCRdb's processing, not the study's, gives the V and J calls here. The sample has around 480,000 distinct CDR3 sequences on record, about 21% of them singletons. The ten largest account for about 0.78% of the sample.

The TCR comes from a human donor in good health. Some libraries in this study had Jurkat cell RNA spiked in. Sequencing was performed on naive CD8+ T cells from blood, with Jurkat cell RNA spiked in. The cell subset or site label corresponds to: FACS-sorted CD8+CD4-CCR7+CD45RA+ naive T cells. The rearranged chain carries TRBV16 and TRBJ2-7; the best D guess is TRBD1, with 6 bases matching. CDR3 region: CACSQHRVGAEQYF. The nucleotide sequence reads as follows: TGTGCCTGCAGCCAACACAGGGTTGGGGCCGAGCAGTACTTC.